A single T cell receptor beta chain is shown here with its context. This sample was included in a study of blood T cell repertoires in COVID-19. The wider study: Sample material is recorded as cDNA or gDNA derived from T cells, B-cell-depleted T cells, or PBMCs.

V shed 5 bases and J 8 bases; nucleotides not matched to a gene: 8. Germline CDR1 reads GTSNPN; CDR2 reads SVGIG (reference sequence). This CDR3 has 13 amino acids. Assay used: immunoSEQ multiplex PCR; TCRdb lists only in-frame clones, some missing. Of around 220,000 clones detected, approximately 80% appear once; the ten largest clones hold 8% to 13%. This chain joins TRBV30 and TRBJ1-5; TRBD1 aligns across 8 bases. The sample was peripheral blood. The origin of this receptor is a woman at least 80 years old with acute or convalescent COVID-19. CDR3 coding DNA: TGTGCCTGGGGGACAGGAGCCAAGGAGCCCCAGCATTTT. Translating it yields CAWGTGAKEPQHF.